This TCR beta chain originates from a study of graft-versus-host responses after intestinal transplantation (dated by TCRdb to 2020 to 2022). Some background on the complete study: Multivisceral, liver-intestinal, or isolated intestinal transplants were received by the recipients. Anti-thymocyte globulin induction was given to all recipients, followed by maintenance tacrolimus and steroids for roughly 3 years. After intestinal transplantation, graft-versus-host and host-versus-graft alloreactive T cell clones were followed in the graft, circulation and bone marrow using bulk TCR-beta CDR3 sequencing. Alloreactive clones were identified by sequencing pre-transplant mixed lymphocyte reaction products and comparing them with unstimulated pre-transplant donor and recipient T cells. The cohort enrolled about two dozen intestinal transplant recipients including one retransplant, and a few patients lacking pretransplant specimens were excluded. Donor T cell macrochimerism was defined as a peak of at least 4% donor T cells among recipient peripheral blood mononuclear cells. Instead of going to the commercial service, samples from a few later patients were sequenced in-house on an Illumina MiSeq and processed with MiXCR. The full study reports these points: Early after transplant, declines in HvG clones were associated with peak levels of circulating GvH clones. GvH clones were found in recipient bone marrow, and some of the GvH clones appeared earlier in ileal mucosa or blood, which is consistent with an intestinal mucosal origin. Patients with donor T cell macrochimerism had high GvH to HvG T cell clonal ratios in their allografts. The conclusions were limited by the relatively low number and heterogeneity of the intestinal transplant patients.

The sample's time point, from its label and the paper: cells obtained before transplantation from donor or recipient. In mixed lymphocyte reactions, some 200,000 CFSE-labeled pre-transplant responders were plated with some 200,000 irradiated violet-dye-labeled stimulators and cultured for five to seven days. Proliferating CD3+CD4+CFSE-low and CD3+CD8+CFSE-low responder cells were FACS-sorted on a BD Influx sorter after the mixed lymphocyte reaction. V loses 4 bases of germline sequence and J loses 10 bases, and the interval between the two ends is 16 bases. Taken from cysteine to phenylalanine, the CDR3 has 13 residues. Only CDR3 DNA is held: 39 bases, read in frame from base 1. CDR1 and CDR2 (MNHEY, SVGAGI) derive from the germline V gene. About this clone: It has no much larger one-base neighbor in the sample; base qualities were not kept.

Library method: the immunoSEQ multiplex PCR assay. For most patients, genomic DNA was isolated using the Qiagen DNeasy Blood and Tissue Kit and was shipped frozen to Adaptive Biotechnologies for TCR sequencing. High-throughput TCR-beta CDR3 sequencing of genomic DNA from most patients was performed by Adaptive Biotechnologies. The original pipeline was this. TCR sequencing data were retrieved from Adaptive's ImmunoSEQ software for around 20 patients, whereas a few other patients were processed with MiXCR and VDJtools. To correct CD4 versus CD8 sorting errors, any sequence found in both subsets at a frequency ratio below 5:1 was removed. CDR3 nucleotide sequences shared between donor and recipient were removed because the origin of such sequences could not be assigned. At least 2-fold expansion over unstimulated cells and a minimum CFSE-low frequency of 0.002% (template counts) or 0.001% (read counts) were required for clones to be classified as alloreactive. Mappable clones were those detected in sequenced pre-transplant spleen, lymph node, or MLR CFSE-low populations of the donor or recipient. Cumulative frequency of alloreactive clones was calculated as a percentage of all sequences weighted by copy number. TCRdb stores this immuneACCESS table with in-frame sequences only. Part of the clones is absent; in the studies checked, under half of the shortfall reflects unresolved V genes, and no reason is known for the rest. For V, J and clone size, that table is used; D and trimming come from the DNA. The sample data list 21,000 or so clones, and around three fifths of these were observed just once. 0.95% to 1.1% of the sample is taken by the ten largest.

Sample: alloreactive CD4+ T cells from a mixed lymphocyte reaction culture, taken before intestinal transplant. According to the study, the label for this sample's cell subset or site signals: CFSE-low proliferating T cells sorted from roughly 6-day pre-transplant mixed lymphocyte reaction (GvH or HvG direction). The chain links TRBV6-5 with TRBJ1-1, with TRBD1 tentatively as D gene (5 bases match). The TCR comes from a human patient who received an intestinal transplant. The nucleotides are TGTGCCAGCAGTTCAAGGGGATCCTATGGAGCTTTCTTT. It translates to CASSSRGSYGAFF.